The 18 T cell receptor beta chains presented below share a single source sample, sequenced in a study of blood T cell repertoires in COVID-19. Using immunoSEQ multiplex PCR, the repertoire was profiled, and TCRdb retains in-frame clones only, with some absent. This sample has roughly 120,000 clones; roughly 85% occur once, and the top ten carry 13%. Sequencing used peripheral blood. The receptor source for this set is a human donor in a cohort sampled during active COVID-19.

V usage is TRBV4-3 and J usage is TRBJ2-2, with 8 positions matching TRBD2. The germline V gene encodes CDR1 LGHNA and CDR2 YSLEER. The CDR3 length is 19 residues. V trimming: 4 bases; J trimming: 6 bases; junction bases outside the gene matches: 19. The CDR3 DNA reads as TGCGCCAGCAGCCTTGGGAGCGGGGGTGATCGGTCTCTCGCCGGGGAGCTGTTTTTT. Amino acid sequence: CASSLGSGGDRSLAGELFF.

This clone came up a few times. This rearrangement joins TRBV5-4 to TRBJ1-5; no reliable D call. CDR3 length equals 12 residues. Trimming shortened V by 4 bases and J by 4 bases, and 6 bases separated the two germline ends. The V gene's germline CDR1 is SGHNT and CDR2 YYREEE (reference sequence). The CDR3 DNA sequence: TGTGCCAGCAGCCTAGATAATCAGCCCCAGCATTTT. It yields the protein CASSLDNQPQHF.

This clone was seen a single time. J is TRBJ2-2 and V is TRBV5-1; possible D gene TRBD2, 5 bases. Deletions cut 4 bases from V and 6 bases from J, with 19 bases between. The germline V gene has CDR1 SGHRS and CDR2 YFSETQ. This CDR3 contains 16 residues. CDR3 sequence (DNA): TGCGCCAGCAGCGCAAGAGGGCTAGAGTTGTCCGGGGAGCTGTTTTTT. Its protein is CASSARGLELSGELFF.

V gene TRBV1 combines with J gene TRBJ2-3; the table calls TRBD2, which could not be checked here. TRBV1 is assigned pseudogene status. This CDR3 region has 18 residues. CDR3 sequence reads: CTSSQPPGLAGGTDTQYF. Written as DNA, the CDR3 is TGCACCAGCAGCCAGCCGCCGGGACTAGCGGGGGGCACAGATACGCAGTATTTT.

This chain links TRBV6-6 with TRBJ2-7; TRBD2 matches 7 bases. The CDR3 runs 14 residues. The germline V gene has CDR1 MNHNY and CDR2 SVGAGI (reference sequence). Losses at the gene ends were 2 bases for V and 1 base for J; bases not matched to a gene: 2. Here the CDR3 reads CASSYGGGSYEQYF. The CDR3 bases are TGTGCCAGCAGTTACGGCGGGGGTTCCTACGAGCAGTACTTC.

The rearrangement joins TRBV6-6 to TRBJ2-5; the D is unclear. Germline CDR1 MNHNY, CDR2 SVGAGI (reference sequence). Trimming took 5 bases from V and 1 from J, leaving 17 bases between them. This CDR3 region has 16 residues. The CDR3 DNA follows: TGTGCCAGCAGTGGCCCCGGGTCACTTTTCCAAGAGACCCAGTACTTC. Its translation: CASSGPGSLFQETQYF.

For the CDR3, the DNA is TGTGCCAGCAGCCATCCCCCTGACAGGGCCTTCTCCTACGAGCAGTACTTC. It is translated as CASSHPPDRAFSYEQYF. The chain has TRBV4-2 and TRBJ2-7; 7 bases are shared with TRBD1. CDR3 length: 17 amino acids. The junction had 11 bases not matched to a gene; V was cut back by 3 bases and J by 0 bases. Germline V CDR1 and CDR2: LGHNA, YNFKEQ.

The gene calls are TRBV7-2 and TRBJ2-1; 8 nucleotides agree with TRBD2. Germline V gene sequence: CDR1 SGHTA, CDR2 FQGNSA. This CDR3 has 18 residues. V lost 1 base, J lost 7 bases, and 15 bases stayed unmatched. The CDR3 is CASSLVYRGSGELNEQFF. The DNA of the CDR3 is TGTGCCAGCAGCTTAGTATATAGGGGTAGCGGGGAGCTAAATGAGCAGTTCTTC.

In this sample, this clone turned up once. The chain uses TRBV3-1 (or the pseudogene TRBV3-2) and TRBJ2-1, with a tentative D call TRBD2 (5 bases). With 3 bases removed from V and 9 bases from J, the gap between germline ends came to 12 bases. Germline assignment: CDR1 LGHDT and CDR2 YNNKEL (reference sequence). CDR3 length equals 13 residues. The CDR3 DNA follows: TGTGCCAGCAGCCAGACTCTAGGAGGTGAGCAGTTCTTC. Amino acid sequence: CASSQTLGGEQFF.

Here the CDR3 reads CASRRGQVYADTQYF. As DNA, the CDR3 is TGTGCCAGCAGACGAGGACAGGTGTACGCAGATACGCAGTATTTT. The chain combines TRBV6-5 with TRBJ2-3, with 7 bases aligning to TRBD1. Unmatched junction bases numbered 10, after V lost 6 bases and J lost 4 bases. This CDR3 spans 15 amino acids. The germline CDR1 and CDR2 sequences are MNHEY and SVGAGI.

The chain recombines TRBV6-5 with TRBJ1-2, with D perhaps matching TRBD1 (5 bases). CDR1 is MNHEY and CDR2 is SVGAGI in the germline V gene. CDR3 length equals 13 residues. Trimming removed 4 bases at V and 4 bases at J, with 10 bases between. DNA of the CDR3: TGTGCCAGCAGTTGCCGGGACTGCTATGGCTACACCTTC. Protein: CASSCRDCYGYTF.

The genes are TRBV15 and TRBJ1-1; D remains unclear. V was pared by 0 bases and J by 5 bases, with 10 bases between. The CDR3 is made up of 14 amino acids. CDR1 LNHNV and CDR2 YYDKDF come from the germline V gene (reference sequence). The CDR3 reads CATSRERSRTEAFF. The DNA of the CDR3 is TGTGCCACCAGCAGAGAACGATCTAGGACTGAAGCTTTCTTT.

This clone was recorded a few times. The rearrangement joins TRBV27 to TRBJ2-7; a weak D match, TRBD1 (5 bases). This CDR3 is built from 11 residues. Germline CDR1 MNHEY, CDR2 SMNVEV (reference sequence). V lost 2 bases and J 6 bases, leaving 5 bases between the germline ends. The CDR3 sequence is CASSLRGEQYF. CDR3 nucleotide sequence: TGTGCCAGCAGTTTAAGGGGCGAGCAGTACTTC.

This chain uses TRBV19 with TRBJ1-2; 9 nucleotides line up with TRBD1. J gave up 3 bases and V 5 bases, and 4 bases lay outside the gene matches. The CDR3 spans 14 residues. The germline CDR1 and CDR2 sequences are LNHDA and SQIVND (reference sequence). This chain's CDR3 is CASSSGQGHYGYTF. CDR3 in DNA: TGTGCCAGTAGTTCGGGACAGGGTCACTATGGCTACACCTTC.

The chain joins TRBV5-4 to TRBJ2-1; TRBD1 agrees at 8 bases. CDR3 length: 17 amino acids. Trimming cost V 0 bases and J 6 bases; bases outside gene matches: 11. Germline assignment: CDR1 SGHNT and CDR2 YYREEE (reference sequence). CDR3 sequence: CASSLAGHRGLSNEQFF. For the CDR3, the DNA is TGTGCCAGCAGCTTGGCGGGGCACAGGGGGTTAAGCAATGAGCAGTTCTTC.

The V gene is TRBV4-1, the J gene TRBJ2-7, with D uncertain. V gave up 0 bases and J gave up 9 bases, with 12 bases separating them. Germline V gene lookup returns CDR1 MGHRA and CDR2 YSYEKL. This CDR3 is 13 amino acids long. The CDR3 DNA reads TGCGCCAGCAGCCAAGAAGGCGTTACGGGGCAGTACTTC. This translates into CASSQEGVTGQYF.

This clone was observed once. This rearrangement joins TRBV9 to TRBJ1-2; 7 bases fit TRBD1. V lost 1 base, J lost 4 bases, and 4 bases stayed unmatched. CDR1 and CDR2 from the germline V gene are SGDLS and YYNGEE. The CDR3 has 14 amino acids. The CDR3 DNA reads as TGTGCCAGCAGCGTACGGGACAGTCTCTATGGCTACACCTTC. Translating it yields CASSVRDSLYGYTF.

The rearrangement joins TRBV6-5 to TRBJ1-2; possible D gene TRBD1, 6 bases. CDR3 size: 14 residues. V was clipped by 6 bases and J by 8 bases, with 19 bases between them. Germline CDR1 reads MNHEY; CDR2 reads SVGAGI. The chain's CDR3 is CASSTSPGTTGYTF. The CDR3 DNA reads as TGTGCCAGCAGCACTAGTCCAGGGACAACCGGCTACACCTTC.